The T cell receptor beta chain described here comes from a study of blood T cell repertoires in COVID-19. Study background: T cells, B-cell-depleted T cells, or PBMCs provided the cDNA or gDNA that served as material.

The CDR3 spans 13 residues. The V and J ends lost 4 bases and 3 bases respectively, with 7 bases between them. The protocol was immunoSEQ multiplex PCR, while the TCRdb copy is restricted to in-frame clones and leaves out a portion. The table lists roughly 150,000 clones, about 81% of them singletons. This clonotype was obtained from a woman older than 75 with acute or convalescent COVID-19. The sequenced material came from peripheral blood. The V and J genes are TRBV12-3 or TRBV12-4 and TRBJ1-5; the D is unclear. The CDR3, as DNA: TGTGCCAGCAGTTCACAGAACAATCAGCCCCAGCATTTT. This sequence encodes CASSSQNNQPQHF.